This T cell receptor (beta chain) was retrieved from a study of T cell responses to AZD1222 COVID-19 vaccine. Whole-study findings and limits: At 160-218 and 743-854, vaccine-associated CD4 TCRs were dominant, and they spanned spike. Baseline testing showed seropositivity in only a handful of AZD1222 recipients.

In regard to this clone: Its specificity is not known.

The protocol was immunoSEQ multiplex PCR, while the TCRdb copy is restricted to in-frame clones and leaves out a portion. The profile covers 95,000 or so clones, with around nine tenths appearing a single time and 2.8% taken by the ten largest. There are 15 residues in the CDR3. V was clipped by 2 bases and J by 0 bases, with 11 bases between them. Germline V gene data show CDR1 as MNHEY and CDR2 as SVGAGI. The material sequenced was peripheral blood, taken on day 0 of AZD1222 vaccination. The receptor was derived from an adult in good health. This chain uses TRBV6-5 with TRBJ2-7, with D hard to call. In DNA, the CDR3 is TGTGCCAGCAGTTACGGCAGACCAAGCTCCTACGAGCAGTACTTC. Amino acids: CASSYGRPSSYEQYF.